The rows below give T cell receptor beta chains drawn from one sample of a study of T cell responses to AZD1222 COVID-19 vaccine. Using immunoSEQ multiplex PCR, the repertoire was profiled, and TCRdb retains in-frame clones only, with some absent. The table shows about 150,000 clones, with about 90% occurring only once. The sample was peripheral blood, taken on day 0 of AZD1222 vaccination. Receptors originate from an adult in good health. Both conserved end residues are part of each CDR3.

v_call,cdr3_aa
TRBV5-1,CASSRSQGVYEQYF
TRBV5-1,CASSLVGVDEQFF
TRBV19,CASRSRLAGNTDTQYF
TRBV28,CASSAPKGASYGYTF
TRBV19,CASSLRSHYGYTF
TRBV6-4,CASSFFVRTGGQDQPQHF
TRBV11-2,CASSLGPAGELFF
TRBV5-1,CASSLVGTVNYGYTF
TRBV4-1,CASSQDLEGPNTEAFF
TRBV7-8,CASSLTGRINQPQHF
TRBV6-2/TRBV6-3,CASSYSNSPPQREQYF
TRBV5-8,CASSPGGAPGTQYF
TRBV5-6,CASSPVPGQGTHEQFF
TRBV7-8,CASSYRRTSNQPQHF
TRBV7-9,CASSWTRWCYEQYF
TRBV4-1,CASSQEVIGDTQYF
TRBV5-4,CASSLPSGSGDTQYF
TRBV6-5,CASSPGPATNEKLFF
TRBV10-3,CAISDAGTGNTGELFF
TRBV11-2,CASSLLPGDSSGNTIYF
TRBV7-9,CASSPAQGAYSNQPQHF
TRBV11-2,CASSQGQGANQPQHF
TRBV19,CASHKGEATGNTIYF
TRBV30,CAWRSKASTVDGQYF
TRBV19,CASGTDFYNEQFF